The 2 T cell receptor beta chains below were found in one sample sequenced in a study of graft-versus-host responses after intestinal transplantation. No cognate antigen is known for these TCRs. Measured with immunoSEQ multiplex PCR; TCRdb has only the in-frame clones, and not every one. The sample lists 75,000 to 95,000 clones; 91% were seen once. The sequenced sample was unstimulated CD4+ T cells sorted from spleen or lymph node cells, obtained before transplant. The receptor set was obtained from a human donor who was the organ donor for an intestinal transplant.

CDR3 amino acids: CASSGTGINSPLHF. The CDR3 DNA follows: TGTGCCAGCAGTGGAACAGGGATAAATTCACCCCTCCACTTT. The V call is TRBV6-1, the J call TRBJ1-6; possibly TRBD1 for D (6 bases). Germline V gene lookup returns CDR1 MNHNS and CDR2 SASEGT. Trimming left V 4 bases short and J 7 bases short, with 11 bases between. The CDR3 contains 14 residues.

V gene TRBV2 combines with J gene TRBJ2-7; 8 bases match TRBD2. Trimming removed 5 bases from V and 2 bases from J; junction bases left unmatched: 8. Germline V gene data show CDR1 as SNHLY and CDR2 as FYNNEI. The CDR3 extends over 15 amino acids. The CDR3, as DNA: TGTGCCAGCAGTATTGCTAGCGGGCCAACCTACGAGCAGTACTTC. The encoded protein is CASSIASGPTYEQYF. The whole variable domain, remainder taken from reference TRBV2 and TRBJ2-7, is EPEVTQTPSHQVTQMGQEVILRCVPISNHLYFYWYRQILGQKVEFLVSFYNNEISEKSEIFDDQFSVERPDGSNFTLKIRSTKLEDSAMYFCASSIASGPTYEQYFGPGTRLTVT.